Below are 22 T cell receptor beta chains sequenced from a single sample in a study of blood T cell repertoires in COVID-19 (dated by TCRdb to about 2020). Receptor amplification or capture employed the immunoSEQ multiplex PCR assay. TCRdb carries this immuneACCESS record with in-frame sequences only. Its versions omit some clonotypes, under half of them owing to an unresolved V gene in the studies checked, with the rest unexplained. The sample profile shows roughly 90,000 clones; around 84% of them were found once. Jointly, the top ten make up around 5.2% of the sample. Sequencing used peripheral blood. Receptors originate from a man in his forties with acute or convalescent COVID-19.

The chain joins TRBV11-3 to TRBJ2-1, with 11 bases aligning to TRBD2. Germline loops: CDR1 SGHNT, CDR2 YENEEA. The CDR3 covers 13 residues. V gave up 5 bases and J gave up 9 bases; unmatched junction bases: 3. The chain's CDR3 is CASSGTSGSEQFF. Here the CDR3 DNA reads TGTGCCAGCAGCGGGACTAGCGGCTCTGAGCAGTTCTTC.

This chain uses TRBV7-9 with TRBJ1-4; 12 nucleotides align to TRBD1. After removal of 5 bases from V and 8 bases from J, the junction contained 3 bases not matched to a gene. Germline V CDR1 and CDR2: SEHNR, FQNEAQ (reference sequence). This CDR3 spans 14 amino acids. The CDR3 protein is CASSPGTGGEKLFF. The CDR3 region has the DNA TGTGCCAGCAGCCCCGGGACAGGGGGCGAAAAACTGTTTTTT.

The chain uses TRBV7-2 and TRBJ2-5, with 9 bases matching TRBD1. Germline CDR1 is SGHTA and CDR2 is FQGNSA. The CDR3 has 14 amino acids. The ends lost 4 bases at V and 5 bases at J; junction bases unmatched: 5. CDR3: CASSSNRGQETQYF. DNA of the CDR3: TGTGCCAGCAGCTCGAACAGGGGGCAGGAGACCCAGTACTTC.

The chain has TRBV7-2 and TRBJ1-2; D is perhaps TRBD1 (5 bases). V lost 3 bases, J lost 6 bases, and 17 bases lay in between. The germline V gene encodes CDR1 SGHTA and CDR2 FQGNSA. The CDR3 has 15 residues. CDR3 sequence reads: CASSFPIGGTDGYTF. In DNA, the CDR3 is TGTGCCAGCAGCTTCCCCATCGGGGGGACGGATGGCTACACCTTC.

This chain links TRBV5-5 with TRBJ2-3; 11 positions agree with TRBD2. The CDR3 sequence is 16 residues long. Looked up from germline, CDR1 is SGHKS and CDR2 is YYEKEE (reference sequence). Germline trimming cut 3 bases from V and 2 bases from J; bases unmatched to any gene: 5. In nucleotides, the CDR3 is TGTGCCAGCAGCTCCCGTAGCGGGGGGGCCACAGATACGCAGTATTTT. The encoded protein is CASSSRSGGATDTQYF.

The genes are TRBV29-1 and TRBJ1-1, with D possibly being TRBD1 (6 bases). Between the trimmed V and J ends, which lost 0 bases and 4 bases, there was a span of 9 bases. There are 13 residues in the CDR3. CDR1 is SQVTM, CDR2 ANQGSEA, per germline. CDR3 loop: CSVEEGGVTEAFF. CDR3 sequence (DNA): TGCAGCGTTGAAGAAGGGGGGGTCACTGAAGCTTTCTTT.

This clone has more than one count but fewer than ten. The V gene is TRBV2, the J gene TRBJ1-5; TRBD1 might be the D (5 bases). Germline CDR1 reads SNHLY; CDR2 reads FYNNEI. This CDR3 region has 14 residues. V lost 3 bases and J lost 9, with 15 bases in between. CDR3 sequence reads: CASSELLGVTPQHF. The CDR3 nucleotides read TGTGCCAGCAGTGAGTTGTTAGGGGTAACGCCCCAGCATTTT.

J is TRBJ1-3 and V is TRBV30; D not certain. The CDR3 runs 12 residues. Trimming shortened V by 0 bases and J by 8 bases, and 8 bases separated the two germline ends. CDR1 and CDR2 from the germline V gene are GTSNPN and SVGIG (reference sequence). This chain's CDR3 is CAWSVTRDTIYF. CDR3 bases: TGTGCCTGGAGTGTAACGAGGGACACCATATATTTT.

This clone was found once. This chain joins TRBV9 and TRBJ1-2; perhaps TRBD1 as D (5 bases). CDR1 is SGDLS, CDR2 YYNGEE, per germline. This CDR3 is 13 amino acids long. Trimming stripped 6 bases from V and 5 bases from J, with 14 bases between. In nucleotides, the CDR3 is TGTGCCAGCACAGGGCCCCCCCAATATGGCTACACCTTC. Translated: CASTGPPQYGYTF. Supplemented by reference TRBV9 and TRBJ1-2, the full variable domain reads DSGVTQTPKHLITATGQRVTLRCSPRSGDLSVYWYQQSLDQGLQFLIQYYNGEERAKGNILERFSAQQFPDLHSELNLSSLELGDSALYFCASTGPPQYGYTFGSGTRLTVV.

This sequence joins TRBV12-3 or TRBV12-4 and TRBJ1-2; tentatively, D is TRBD1 (6 bases). V was trimmed by 6 bases and J by 8 bases, leaving 16 bases between them. This CDR3 spans 13 amino acids. The DNA of the CDR3 is TGTGCCAGCAGCATTAATACAGGGTCCGGCTACACCTTC. Amino acid sequence: CASSINTGSGYTF.

This clone was seen once. The chain couples TRBV5-1 to TRBJ1-6; tentatively, D is TRBD1 (6 bases). This CDR3 is 13 amino acids long. V lost 2 bases to trimming and J lost 10 bases, with 10 bases between them. Germline V gene data show CDR1 as SGHRS and CDR2 as YFSETQ. The CDR3 DNA follows: TGCGCCAGCAGCTTCAGGGGAGAGTCACCCCTCCACTTT. Protein product: CASSFRGESPLHF.

This clone occurred once. The chain is built from TRBV14 and TRBJ2-7, with 7 bases matching TRBD1. CDR3 length equals 14 residues. Trimming at V came to 2 bases and at J to 3 bases, leaving 4 bases not matched to a gene. Germline V gene lookup returns CDR1 SGHDN and CDR2 FVKESK. CDR3 bases: TGTGCCAGCAGCCAAAAGGGACAGTTCTACGAGCAGTACTTC. This sequence encodes CASSQKGQFYEQYF.

The table lists this clone with a count of one. The chain uses TRBV5-4 and TRBJ1-1; TRBD1 matches at 8 bases. This CDR3 has 14 residues. Germline values: CDR1 SGHNT, CDR2 YYREEE (reference sequence). With 5 bases clipped from V and 6 bases from J, the junction kept 9 bases outside the gene matches. In DNA form, the CDR3 reads TGTGCCAGCAGAACACAGGGGGAGGCGGCTGAAGCTTTCTTT. Residues: CASRTQGEAAEAFF. The whole variable domain, remainder taken from reference TRBV5-4 and TRBJ1-1, is ETGVTQSPTHLIKTRGQQVTLRCSSQSGHNTVSWYQQALGQGPQFIFQYYREEENGRGNFPPRFSGLQFPNYSSELNVNALELDDSALYLCASRTQGEAAEAFFGQGTRLTVV.

The chain recombines TRBV2 with TRBJ1-6; no firm D call. This CDR3 contains 15 residues. With 10 bases removed from V and 5 bases from J, the gap between germline ends came to 18 bases. Germline V gene sequence: CDR1 SNHLY, CDR2 FYNNEI. The DNA of the CDR3 is TGTGCCACCTCCCGGAGCTCGGCGGATAATTCACCCCTCCACTTT. This translates into CATSRSSADNSPLHF. The full variable domain, rest sourced from reference TRBV2 and TRBJ1-6, is EPEVTQTPSHQVTQMGQEVILRCVPISNHLYFYWYRQILGQKVEFLVSFYNNEISEKSEIFDDQFSVERPDGSNFTLKIRSTKLEDSAMYFCATSRSSADNSPLHFGNGTRLTVT.

The J gene is TRBJ1-1, the V gene TRBV7-8; 8 positions agree with TRBD1. Germline V gene lookup returns CDR1 SGHVS and CDR2 FQNEAQ. The CDR3 is 14 amino acids. The ends lost 6 bases at V and 4 bases at J; junction bases unmatched: 7. The CDR3 loop is CASSSTGVVTEAFF. DNA of the CDR3: TGTGCCAGCAGTTCGACAGGGGTGGTCACTGAAGCTTTCTTT.

The chain couples TRBV19 to TRBJ2-3; possibly TRBD2 for D (5 bases). V shed 3 bases and J shed 2 bases, with 15 bases lying between them. The germline V gene encodes CDR1 LNHDA and CDR2 SQIVND (reference sequence). The CDR3 totals 16 residues. The CDR3 coding sequence is TGTGCCAGTAGTATTAGTTTGGGGAGATACACAGATACGCAGTATTTT. As protein: CASSISLGRYTDTQYF.

The chain uses TRBV14 and TRBJ1-4; D is uncertain. V dropped 0 bases and J dropped 7 bases, with 12 bases sitting between them. The CDR3 covers 15 residues. Per germline, CDR1 SGHDN and CDR2 FVKESK. The CDR3 region is CASSQDNYGSEKLFF. As DNA, the CDR3 is TGTGCCAGCAGCCAAGACAACTATGGGAGTGAAAAACTGTTTTTT.

This clone was observed a few times. The chain is built from TRBV7-6 and TRBJ2-1; D perhaps matches TRBD2 (6 bases). Trimming stripped 5 bases from V and 9 bases from J, with 14 bases between. The germline V gene has CDR1 SGHVS and CDR2 FNYEAQ. The CDR3 loop spans 13 amino acids. CDR3 protein: CASSKTSLGEQFF. The CDR3 coding sequence is TGTGCCAGCAGCAAGACTAGTTTGGGTGAGCAGTTCTTC.

The CDR3 spells CASSPGTGFNYGYTF. CDR3 in DNA: TGTGCCAGTAGTCCTGGGACAGGCTTTAACTATGGCTACACCTTC. The rearrangement joins TRBV19 to TRBJ1-2; 8 positions agree with TRBD1. The CDR3 extends over 15 amino acids. Germline CDR1 LNHDA, CDR2 SQIVND (reference sequence). With 5 bases clipped from V and 1 base from J, the junction kept 6 bases outside the gene matches.

The chain combines TRBV18 with TRBJ2-2; TRBD2 aligns across 9 bases. The CDR3 is 15 amino acids. Germline CDR1 KGHSH, CDR2 LQKENI. The V gene end was trimmed by 6 bases and the J gene end by 7 bases; junction bases not matched to a gene: 9. Written as DNA, the CDR3 is TGTGCCAGCTCGTCCCTAGCGGGAAGTGACGGGGAGCTGTTTTTT. Its protein product is CASSSLAGSDGELFF.

This clone has only a few counts. This rearrangement joins TRBV12-5 to TRBJ2-5; maybe TRBD1 (6 bases). The V gene lost 6 bases and the J gene lost 0 bases, with 17 bases spanning the gap. This CDR3 spans 16 amino acids. Germline CDR1 reads LGHNT; CDR2 reads FRNRAP. CDR3 sequence reads: CASGPTGTTYQETQYF. CDR3 nucleotides: TGTGCTAGTGGCCCGACCGGGACAACGTACCAAGAGACCCAGTACTTC. The full variable domain, rest sourced from reference TRBV12-5 and TRBJ2-5, is DARVTQTPRHKVTEMGQEVTMRCQPILGHNTVFWYRQTMMQGLELLAYFRNRAPLDDSGMPKDRFSAEMPDATLATLKIQPSEPRDSAVYFCASGPTGTTYQETQYFGPGTRLLVL.

This chain links TRBV7-2 with TRBJ2-7; D is uncertain. V shed 5 bases and J shed 6 bases, with 17 bases lying between them. The germline V gene encodes CDR1 SGHTA and CDR2 FQGNSA. The CDR3 extends over 14 amino acids. The CDR3 sequence: CASSLQDSSGEQYF. In DNA, the CDR3 is TGTGCCAGCAGCCTACAAGATTCCTCGGGCGAGCAGTACTTC.